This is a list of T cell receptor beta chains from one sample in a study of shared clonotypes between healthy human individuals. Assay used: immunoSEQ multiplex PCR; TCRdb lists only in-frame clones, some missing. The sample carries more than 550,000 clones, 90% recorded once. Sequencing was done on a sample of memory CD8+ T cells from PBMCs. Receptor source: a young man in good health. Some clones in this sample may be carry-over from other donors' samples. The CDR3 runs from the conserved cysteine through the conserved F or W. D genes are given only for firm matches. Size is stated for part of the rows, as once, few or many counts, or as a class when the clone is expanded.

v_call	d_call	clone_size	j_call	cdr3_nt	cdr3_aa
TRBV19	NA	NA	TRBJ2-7	TGTGCCAGTAGTATTGACGGGAGCTACGAGCAGTACTTC	CASSIDGSYEQYF
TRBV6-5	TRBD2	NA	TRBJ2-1	TGTGCCAGCAGTGCTAGCGGGAGCTCCTACAATGAGCAGTTCTTC	CASSASGSSYNEQFF
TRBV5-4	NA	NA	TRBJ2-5	TGTGCCAGCAGCCCAGGCGTCGGCAGTAGTCAAGAGACCCAGTACTTC	CASSPGVGSSQETQYF
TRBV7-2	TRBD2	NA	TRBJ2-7	TGTGCCAGCAGCTCTCGGGACAGCCTTAGCGGGAGGTTTGTTTACGAGCAGTACTTC	CASSSRDSLSGRFVYEQYF
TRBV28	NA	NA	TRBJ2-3	TGTGCCAGCCGGTTCGTTCGGGGGACAATCACAGATACGCAGTATTTT	CASRFVRGTITDTQYF
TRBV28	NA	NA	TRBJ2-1	TGTGCCAGCAGCTGGTATTCGGCGGGTGATGAGCAGTTCTTC	CASSWYSAGDEQFF
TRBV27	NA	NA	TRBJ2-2	TGTGCCAGCAGTTTATTCGTAACCGGGGAGCTGTTTTTT	CASSLFVTGELFF
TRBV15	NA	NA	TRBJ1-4	TGTGCCACCAGCAGGTACAGGGTAGGAGCAACTAATGAAAAACTGTTTTTT	CATSRYRVGATNEKLFF
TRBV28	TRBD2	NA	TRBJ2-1	TGTGCCAGCAGGGGGCTAGCGGGATCTTACAATGAGCAGTTCTTC	CASRGLAGSYNEQFF
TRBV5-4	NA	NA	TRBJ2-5	TGTGCCAGCAGCACGGCGGAGACCCAGTACTTC	CASSTAETQYF
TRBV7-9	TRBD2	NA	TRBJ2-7	TGTGCCAGCACCCTGGGACTAACGGGGGAGCAGTACTTC	CASTLGLTGEQYF
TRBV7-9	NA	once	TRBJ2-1	TGTGCCAGCAGCTGGAGCAATGAGCAGTTCTTC	CASSWSNEQFF
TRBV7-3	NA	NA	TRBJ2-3	TGTGCCAGCAGCACCACAGGGCCAGATACGCAGTATTTT	CASSTTGPDTQYF
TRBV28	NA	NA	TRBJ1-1	TGTGCCAGCCGGTTTGAGGTTCGCCTGAGGGGCGCGAAGAACACTGAAGCTTTCTTT	CASRFEVRLRGAKNTEAFF
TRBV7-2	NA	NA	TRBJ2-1	TGTGCCAGCACCCCGACACCAAGCTCCTACAATGAGCAGTTCTTC	CASTPTPSSYNEQFF
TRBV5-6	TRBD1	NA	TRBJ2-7	TGTGCCAGCAGCTCTGGGACAGGGGGATACGAGCAGTACTTC	CASSSGTGGYEQYF
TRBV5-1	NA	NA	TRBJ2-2	TGCGCCAGCAGCTCGAGTCAGCTGAACACCGGGGAGCTGTTTTTT	CASSSSQLNTGELFF
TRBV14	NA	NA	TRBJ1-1	TGTGCCAGCAGCCAAGGGAGGACAGTGCTTATGAACACTGAAGCTTTCTTT	CASSQGRTVLMNTEAFF
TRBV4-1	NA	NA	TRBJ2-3	TGCGCCAGCAGCCAAGTGGTCCGCGGCGCCGATACGCAGTATTTT	CASSQVVRGADTQYF
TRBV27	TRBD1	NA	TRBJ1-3	TGTGCCAGCAGTGCCGGGACAGGGACGGCGAACACCATATATTTT	CASSAGTGTANTIYF
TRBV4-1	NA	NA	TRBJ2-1	TGCGCCAGCAGCCAAGACGGCGGGGCCTACAATGAGCAGTTCTTC	CASSQDGGAYNEQFF
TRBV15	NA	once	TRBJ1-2	TGTGCCACCAGCAGCGTGCGGGGGGAGGGCTACACCTTC	CATSSVRGEGYTF
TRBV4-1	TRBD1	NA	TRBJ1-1	TGCGCCAGCAGCCAAGACGTCCCGGGACAGGGCCGTGAAGCTTTCTTT	CASSQDVPGQGREAFF
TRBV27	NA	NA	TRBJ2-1	TGTGCCAGCAGCCTATACACACAGCCCTACAATGAGCAGTTCTTC	CASSLYTQPYNEQFF
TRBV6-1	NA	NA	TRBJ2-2	TGTGCCAGCAGTGAAGGAGTGAACACCGGGGAGCTGTTTTTT	CASSEGVNTGELFF
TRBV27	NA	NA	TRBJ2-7	TGTGCCAGCAGTTTAAAACGGGGAGGTATCTACGAGCAGTACTTC	CASSLKRGGIYEQYF
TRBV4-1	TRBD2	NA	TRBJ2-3	TGCGCCAGCAGCCAAGAGGGGGGGGGCACAGATACGCAGTATTTT	CASSQEGGGTDTQYF
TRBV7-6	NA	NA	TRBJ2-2	TGTGCCAGCAGTTCCGACAGGACCGGGGAGCTGTTTTTT	CASSSDRTGELFF
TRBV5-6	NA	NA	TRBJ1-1	TGTGCCAGCAGCTTATGGGGGATGAACACTGAAGCTTTCTTT	CASSLWGMNTEAFF
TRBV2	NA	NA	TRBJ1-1	TGTGCCGGTCTAGAAGCTTTCTTT	CAGLEAFF
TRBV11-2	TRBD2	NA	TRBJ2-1	TGTGCCAGCAGCTTAGATAAGGCTAGCGGCCCCTACAATGAGCAGTTCTTC	CASSLDKASGPYNEQFF
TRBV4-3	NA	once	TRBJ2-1	TGCGCCAGCAGCCAAGGCGGGACCTACAATGAGCAGTTCTTC	CASSQGGTYNEQFF
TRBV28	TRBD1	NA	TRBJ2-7	TGTGCCAGCAGTTTTATATTAGGGACAGGGGGTTACGAGCAGTACTTC	CASSFILGTGGYEQYF
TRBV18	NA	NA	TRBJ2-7	TGTGCCAGCTCACCAGAGGACTTCACCTACGAGCAGTACTTC	CASSPEDFTYEQYF
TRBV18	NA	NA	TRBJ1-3	TGTGCCAGCTCACCAGGGAAAGGAGGAAACACCATATATTTT	CASSPGKGGNTIYF
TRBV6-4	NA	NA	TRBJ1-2	TGTGCCAGCAGTGACTGGGGGGGGGACGGCTACACCTTC	CASSDWGGDGYTF
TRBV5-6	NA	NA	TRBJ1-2	TGTGCCAGCAGCTTGTGGGGAGGCCACAACTATGGCTACACCTTC	CASSLWGGHNYGYTF
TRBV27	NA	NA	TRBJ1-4	TGTGCCAGCAGATCGTTCGGGCTAACGGATGAAAAACTGTTTTTT	CASRSFGLTDEKLFF
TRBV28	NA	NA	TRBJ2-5	TGTGCCAGCAGTTTCTGGGGTCAGGGCGTATCAACAAACCAAGAGACCCAGTACTTC	CASSFWGQGVSTNQETQYF
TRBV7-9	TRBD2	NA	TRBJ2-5	TGTGCCAGCAGCTCTAGCGGGGTTCAAGAGACCCAGTACTTC	CASSSSGVQETQYF
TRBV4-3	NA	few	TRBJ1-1	TGCGCCAGCAGCCCCCGTCAGGCTTCGAACACTGAAGCTTTCTTT	CASSPRQASNTEAFF
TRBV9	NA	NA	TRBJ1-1	TGTGCCAGCAGCGGCCCAGGCTTTGAAGCTTTCTTT	CASSGPGFEAFF
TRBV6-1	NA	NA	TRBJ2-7	TGTGCCAGCAGTGACGTGGGGTACGAGCAGTACTTC	CASSDVGYEQYF
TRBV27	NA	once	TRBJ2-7	TGTGCCAGCAGTTTTTCTGGGATTTCCTACGAGCAGTACTTC	CASSFSGISYEQYF
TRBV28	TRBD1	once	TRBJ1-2	TGTGCCAGCAGCCCAATACGGACAGGGCATGGCTACACCTTC	CASSPIRTGHGYTF
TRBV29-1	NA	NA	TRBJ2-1	TGCAGCGTTGAAGGTGTAGCCCCGCGCTCCTACAATGAGCAGTTCTTC	CSVEGVAPRSYNEQFF
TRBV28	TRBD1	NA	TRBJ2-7	TGTGCGATTGATTACAGGGGGCTCGGGCAGTACTTC	CAIDYRGLGQYF
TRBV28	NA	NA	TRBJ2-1	TGTGCCAGCAGTCCCCCGGTCGACAATGAGCAGTTCTTC	CASSPPVDNEQFF